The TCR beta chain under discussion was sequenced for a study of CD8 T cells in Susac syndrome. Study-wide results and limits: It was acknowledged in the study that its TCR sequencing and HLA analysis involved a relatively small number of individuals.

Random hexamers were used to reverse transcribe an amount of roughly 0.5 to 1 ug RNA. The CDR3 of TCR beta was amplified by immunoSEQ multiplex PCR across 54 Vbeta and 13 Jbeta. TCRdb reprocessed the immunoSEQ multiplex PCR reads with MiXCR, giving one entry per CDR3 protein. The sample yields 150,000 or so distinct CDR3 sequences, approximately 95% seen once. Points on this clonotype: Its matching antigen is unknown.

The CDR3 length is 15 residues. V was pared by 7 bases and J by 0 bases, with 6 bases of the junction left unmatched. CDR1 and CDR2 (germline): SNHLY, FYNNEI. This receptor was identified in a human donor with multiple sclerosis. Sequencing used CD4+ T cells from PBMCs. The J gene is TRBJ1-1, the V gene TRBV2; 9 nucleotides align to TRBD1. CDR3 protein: CASKDRGWLNTEAFF. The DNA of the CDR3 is TGTGCCAGCAAAGACAGGGGGTGGTTGAACACTGAAGCTTTCTTT.